The clone carrying this T cell receptor beta chain was detected only a few times. The ends lost 3 bases at V and 5 bases at J; junction bases unmatched: 7. The germline gives CDR1 DFQATT, CDR2 SNEGSKA (reference sequence). The CDR3 has 14 amino acids. The sample comes from a study of T-cell memory formation after mild COVID-19. About the research overall: TCR clusters were mostly confined to one donor each.

The authors produced TCR alpha and TCR beta cDNA libraries with sample barcodes and UMIs by 5'RACE using constant-segment primers. MiXCR was run by TCRdb on the 5' RACE reads, yielding one entry per CDR3 protein. The sample has fewer than 250,000 distinct CDR3 sequences, 8% to 11% seen once; the top ten hold 2.5% to 3.5%. The TCR sequence derives from a man aged 18 to 30 who had mild COVID-19 (a few samples of this study predate the infection). Cell type and time point are not known. V is TRBV20-1 and J is TRBJ1-2; 9 bases line up with TRBD1. The sequenced sample consisted of PBMCs or a T cell subset sorted from them (not recorded which). This CDR3 is CSASEGTGIYGYTF. The CDR3, as DNA: TGCAGTGCTAGCGAAGGGACAGGGATTTATGGCTACACCTTC.